Listed below are T cell receptor beta chains from one sample, sequenced in a study of beta chain features in type 1 diabetes. Using immunoSEQ multiplex PCR, the repertoire was profiled, and TCRdb retains in-frame clones only, with some absent. This sample has 450,000 to 550,000 clones, with about 30% found just once. The specimen was naive CD4+ T cells from blood. These receptors came from a man aged 18 to 29 in good health. Both conserved end residues are part of each CDR3. The D gene is left open where the match is weak. The size of a clone is reported for some rows only, either as once, few or many, or as a class for expanded clones.

TRBJ2-3 - TRBV9 TRBD2 CASSSFSGSGRTDTQYF TGTGCCAGCAGCTCCTTTAGCGGGAGCGGTCGGACAGATACGCAGTATTTT
TRBJ2-1 - TRBV7-9 - CASSLERSHNEQFF TGTGCCAGCAGCTTAGAGCGGTCCCACAATGAGCAGTTCTTC
TRBJ1-4 - TRBV5-6 - CASSLDYQGGEKLFF TGTGCCAGCAGCTTGGATTATCAGGGCGGTGAAAAACTGTTTTTT
TRBJ2-3 - TRBV10-3 - CAISDGDTQYF TGTGCCATCAGTGATGGAGATACGCAGTATTTT
TRBJ2-1 - TRBV29-1 - CSVENGTPQQFF TGCAGCGTTGAGAACGGGACTCCCCAGCAGTTCTTC
TRBJ2-1 - TRBV7-9 - CASSFGGEQFF TGTGCCAGCAGCTTCGGAGGTGAGCAGTTCTTC
TRBJ2-7 - TRBV30 TRBD2 CAWSSGLAGDEQYF TGTGCCTGGAGTTCGGGACTAGCGGGAGACGAGCAGTACTTC
TRBJ1-5 - TRBV4-1 - CASSSNDRDRQPQHF TGCGCCAGCAGCAGCAACGATAGGGATCGTCAGCCCCAGCATTTT
TRBJ2-1 - TRBV7-2 - CASSEEDGIFSYNEQFF TGTGCCAGCAGCGAAGAAGACGGGATTTTCTCCTACAATGAGCAGTTCTTC
TRBJ2-5 - TRBV5-1 TRBD2 CASSYGTSGSWETQYF TGCGCCAGCAGCTACGGGACTAGCGGGAGTTGGGAGACCCAGTACTTC
TRBJ2-5 - TRBV6-1 - CASSPRETQYF TGTGCCAGCAGCCCGCGGGAGACCCAGTACTTC
TRBJ2-1 few TRBV27 - CASSRLARDNEQFF TGTGCCAGCAGTAGGTTAGCTCGCGACAATGAGCAGTTCTTC
TRBJ2-6 few TRBV2 TRBD2 CASRGFQRESGANVLTF TGTGCCAGCAGAGGGTTCCAGCGGGAGTCGGGGGCCAACGTCCTGACTTTC
TRBJ2-7 few TRBV28 - CASSLGGSYEQYF TGTGCCAGCAGTTTGGGGGGCTCCTACGAGCAGTACTTC
TRBJ2-1 - TRBV19 - CATQGPRSSYNEQFF TGTGCCACTCAGGGGCCACGGAGCTCCTACAATGAGCAGTTCTTC
TRBJ2-7 few TRBV2 - CASSEWGEQYF TGTGCCAGCAGTGAATGGGGGGAGCAGTACTTC
TRBJ2-1 - TRBV7-3 - CASSLIGSYNEQFF TGTGCCAGCAGCTTAATCGGCTCCTACAATGAGCAGTTCTTC
TRBJ2-1 - TRBV11-1 TRBD2 CASSNPSGRSYNEQFF TGTGCCAGCAGCAATCCTAGCGGGAGAAGCTACAATGAGCAGTTCTTC
TRBJ2-4 few TRBV13 TRBD2 CASSLTSGAGAKNIQYF TGTGCCAGCAGCTTGACTAGCGGGGCGGGGGCCAAAAACATTCAGTACTTC
TRBJ2-7 - TRBV13 - CASSLRGSYEQYF TGTGCCAGCAGCCTCAGGGGCTCCTACGAGCAGTACTTC
TRBJ1-2 - TRBV30 - CAWSLGHYGYTF TGTGCCTGGAGTTTGGGACACTATGGCTACACCTTC
TRBJ2-5 few TRBV11-2 - CASSLLRETQYF TGTGCCAGCAGCTTACTTCGGGAGACCCAGTACTTC
TRBJ1-2 - TRBV14 - CASSQGMEYGYTF TGTGCCAGCAGCCAAGGAATGGAATATGGCTACACCTTC
TRBJ2-7 - TRBV2 - CASMEDPAREQYF TGTGCCAGCATGGAGGACCCGGCTCGGGAGCAGTACTTC
TRBJ1-2 - TRBV14 TRBD1 CASSHPNRDRAYGYTF TGTGCCAGCAGCCACCCCAACCGGGACAGGGCCTATGGCTACACCTTC
TRBJ2-6 few TRBV10-3 - CAISGGAGANVLTF TGTGCCATCAGCGGCGGGGCTGGGGCCAACGTCCTGACTTTC
TRBJ2-1 - TRBV30 TRBD2 CAWSEAGLAGVRFF TGTGCCTGGAGTGAGGCGGGACTAGCGGGAGTTAGGTTCTTC
TRBJ2-1 few TRBV29-1 - CSVEDRRSSYNEQFF TGCAGCGTTGAAGATCGGCGGAGCTCCTACAATGAGCAGTTCTTC
TRBJ2-5 - TRBV19 - CASSPGEMETQYF TGTGCCAGTAGTCCGGGGGAGATGGAGACCCAGTACTTC
TRBJ2-4 - TRBV29-1 - CSVEPAGTRIQYF TGCAGCGTTGAACCGGCAGGGACTCGGATTCAGTACTTC
TRBJ2-7 - TRBV7-9 - CASSLGREQYF TGTGCCAGCAGCTTAGGCAGGGAGCAGTACTTC
TRBJ2-3 - TRBV7-3 TRBD1 CASSQTGQGLDTQYF TGTGCCAGCAGCCAGACGGGACAGGGCCTAGATACGCAGTATTTT
TRBJ2-5 - TRBV6-5 TRBD1 CASSYSGQEETQYF TGTGCCAGCAGTTACTCCGGACAGGAAGAGACCCAGTACTTC
TRBJ2-1 - TRBV9 - CASSVGVVSGQVGLSSGNEQFF TGTGCCAGCAGCGTAGGTGTTGTGAGTGGACAGGTTGGTTTATCTAGCGGCAATGAGCAGTTCTTC
TRBJ2-2 few TRBV27 - CASSYYTGELFF TGTGCCAGCAGTTACTACACCGGGGAGCTGTTTTTT
TRBJ2-3 - TRBV30 - CAWLRRATDTQYF TGTGCCTGGTTAAGGAGGGCCACAGATACGCAGTATTTT
TRBJ1-4 few TRBV6-5 - CASSPRGGQEKLFF TGTGCCAGCAGTCCACGAGGGGGTCAGGAAAAACTGTTTTTT
TRBJ2-1 - TRBV9 TRBD2 CASGGTSGRDNEQFF TGTGCCAGCGGCGGGACTAGCGGGAGGGACAATGAGCAGTTCTTC
TRBJ2-7 - TRBV5-1 - CASGAEPYEQYF TGCGCCAGCGGGGCAGAACCCTACGAGCAGTACTTC
TRBJ2-7 few TRBV27 - CASNEGREQYF TGTGCCAGCAATGAAGGGCGCGAGCAGTACTTC
TRBJ2-7 few TRBV29-1 TRBD1 CSVGTGVDEQYF TGCAGCGTTGGGACAGGGGTCGACGAGCAGTACTTC
TRBJ1-1 - TRBV7-9 - CASSLEVMNTEAFF TGTGCCAGCAGCTTAGAGGTGATGAACACTGAAGCTTTCTTT
TRBJ2-1 - TRBV2 TRBD1 CASSWTGDNEQFF TGTGCCAGCAGTTGGACAGGGGACAATGAGCAGTTCTTC
TRBJ1-2 - TRBV6-5 - CASSTDRSNYGYTF TGTGCCAGCAGTACAGACAGGAGTAACTATGGCTACACCTTC
TRBJ1-1 few TRBV5-1 TRBD1 CASSSNRGMTEAFF TGCGCCAGCAGCTCAAACAGGGGGATGACTGAAGCTTTCTTT
TRBJ2-3 - TRBV7-9 - CASSLSADTQYF TGTGCCAGCAGCTTAAGCGCAGATACGCAGTATTTT
TRBJ2-7 - TRBV4-2 TRBD1 CASSIGGQGAYEQYF TGTGCCAGCAGTATTGGGGGACAGGGGGCCTACGAGCAGTACTTC
TRBJ2-3 once TRBV28 TRBD2 CASGGGRADTQYF TGTGCCAGCGGGGGCGGGAGGGCAGATACGCAGTATTTT
TRBJ2-7 few TRBV25-1 TRBD1 CASSKQGAAYEQYF TGTGCCAGCAGTAAACAGGGGGCAGCCTACGAGCAGTACTTC
TRBJ2-3 - TRBV30 - CAWSAPDTQYF TGTGCCTGGAGTGCACCTGATACGCAGTATTTT
TRBJ2-5 few TRBV27 - CASSPGRQETQYF TGTGCCAGCAGTCCAGGGAGACAAGAGACCCAGTACTTC
TRBJ2-1 few TRBV18 - CASSPSQEDEQFF TGTGCCAGCTCGCCTTCTCAGGAGGATGAGCAGTTCTTC
TRBJ2-7 - TRBV30 TRBD2 CAWITSGGYEQYF TGTGCCTGGATCACTAGCGGGGGGTACGAGCAGTACTTC